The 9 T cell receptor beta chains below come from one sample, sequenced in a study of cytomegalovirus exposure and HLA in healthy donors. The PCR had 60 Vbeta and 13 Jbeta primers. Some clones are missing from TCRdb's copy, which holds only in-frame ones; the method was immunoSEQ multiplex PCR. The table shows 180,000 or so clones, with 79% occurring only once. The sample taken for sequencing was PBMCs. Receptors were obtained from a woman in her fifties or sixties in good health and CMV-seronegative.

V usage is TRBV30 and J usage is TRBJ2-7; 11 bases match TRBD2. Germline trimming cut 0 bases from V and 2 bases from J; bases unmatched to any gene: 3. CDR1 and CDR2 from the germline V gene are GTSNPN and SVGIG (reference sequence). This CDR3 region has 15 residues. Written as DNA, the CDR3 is TGTGCCTGGAGTGTAGGACTAGCGGGTGCCTACGAGCAGTACTTC. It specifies CAWSVGLAGAYEQYF.

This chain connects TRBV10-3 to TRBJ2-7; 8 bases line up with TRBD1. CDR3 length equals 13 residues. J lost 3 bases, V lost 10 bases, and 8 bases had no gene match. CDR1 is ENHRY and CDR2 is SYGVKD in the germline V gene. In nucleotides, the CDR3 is TGTGCCACCATGGACAGGGAGCTCTACGAGCAGTACTTC. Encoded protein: CATMDRELYEQYF.

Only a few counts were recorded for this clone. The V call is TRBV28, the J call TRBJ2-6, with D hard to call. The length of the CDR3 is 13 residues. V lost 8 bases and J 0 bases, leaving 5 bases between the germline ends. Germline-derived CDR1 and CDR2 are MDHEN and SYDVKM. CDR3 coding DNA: TGTGCCAGCCGGTTCTCTGGGGCCAACGTCCTGACTTTC. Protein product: CASRFSGANVLTF.

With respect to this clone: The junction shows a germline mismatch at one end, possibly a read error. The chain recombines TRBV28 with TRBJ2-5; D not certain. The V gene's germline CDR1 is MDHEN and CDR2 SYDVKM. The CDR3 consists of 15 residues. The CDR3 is CASRFHRVFQETQYF. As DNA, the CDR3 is TGTGCCAGCCGTTTTCACCGGGTTTTCCAAGAGACCCAGTACTTC.

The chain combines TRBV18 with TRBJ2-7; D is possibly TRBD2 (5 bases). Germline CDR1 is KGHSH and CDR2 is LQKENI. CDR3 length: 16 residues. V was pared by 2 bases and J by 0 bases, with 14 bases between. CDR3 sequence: CASSPSPRGSSYEQYF. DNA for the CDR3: TGTGCCAGCTCACCATCACCGCGTGGGAGCTCCTACGAGCAGTACTTC.

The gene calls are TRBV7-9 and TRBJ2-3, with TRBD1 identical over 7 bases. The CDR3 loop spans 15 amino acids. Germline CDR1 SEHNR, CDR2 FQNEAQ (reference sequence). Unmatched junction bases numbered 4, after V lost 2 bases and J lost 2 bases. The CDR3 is CASSLRGPYTDTQYF. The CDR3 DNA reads TGTGCCAGCAGCTTAAGGGGGCCCTACACAGATACGCAGTATTTT.

CDR3 loop: CATSRVRGGDTEAFF. CDR3 nucleotide sequence: TGTGCCACCAGCAGAGTAAGGGGGGGGGACACTGAAGCTTTCTTT. This chain uses TRBV15 with TRBJ1-1, with D perhaps TRBD1 (6 bases). The CDR3 consists of 15 residues. Looked up from germline, CDR1 is LNHNV and CDR2 is YYDKDF (reference sequence). Trimming pared 1 base from V and 3 bases from J, leaving 12 bases between.

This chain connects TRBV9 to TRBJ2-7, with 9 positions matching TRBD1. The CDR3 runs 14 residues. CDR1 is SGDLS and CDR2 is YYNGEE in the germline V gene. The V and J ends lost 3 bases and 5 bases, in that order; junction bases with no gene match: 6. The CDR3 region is CASSDRGLGDEQYF. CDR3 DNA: TGTGCCAGCAGCGACAGGGGGCTCGGGGACGAGCAGTACTTC.

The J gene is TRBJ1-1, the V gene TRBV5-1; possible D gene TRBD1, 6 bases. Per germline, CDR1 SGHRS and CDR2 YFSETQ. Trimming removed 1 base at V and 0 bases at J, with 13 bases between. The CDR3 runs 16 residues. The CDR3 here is CASSLMPRGMNTEAFF. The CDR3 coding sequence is TGCGCCAGCAGCTTGATGCCGAGGGGGATGAACACTGAAGCTTTCTTT.